This T cell receptor (beta chain) was sequenced for a study of T cell changes during pregnancy in multiple sclerosis. Only in-frame clones appear in the TCRdb table, and some are missing; sequencing was by immunoSEQ multiplex PCR. The sample records under 85,000 clones, 90% being singletons. The germline gives CDR1 MNHEY, CDR2 SMNVEV (reference sequence). V trimming: 7 bases; J trimming: 0 bases; junction bases outside the gene matches: 3. This CDR3 region has 16 residues. This specimen was peripheral blood, taken after pregnancy. The TCR was taken from a female donor in good health, enrolled as a control in a pregnancy study. The rearrangement uses TRBV27 and TRBJ2-3, with 14 bases fitting TRBD2. The CDR3 here is CASKGLAGVSTDTQYF. Here the CDR3 DNA reads TGTGCCAGCAAGGGACTAGCGGGAGTGAGCACAGATACGCAGTATTTT.